Following are 9 T cell receptor beta chains from one sample sequenced in a study of blood T cell repertoires in COVID-19 (dated by TCRdb to 2018 to 2021). Library preparation used the immunoSEQ multiplex PCR assay. The table was pulled from immuneACCESS by TCRdb, which kept in-frame rearrangements only. Such tables lose some clones; where checked, under half of the loss comes from unresolved V genes, and the rest has no known cause. The sample profile shows over 120,000 clones; 85% to 90% of them were found once. The top ten constitute approximately 10% of the sample. The sample was PBMCs or T cells enriched from blood (not recorded which). Receptors were obtained from a man between 60 and 70 years old who had recovered from COVID-19.

A single count supports this clone. The V gene is TRBV10-3, the J gene TRBJ2-5; D is possibly TRBD2 (5 bases). The CDR3 loop spans 15 amino acids. V lost 4 bases and J 4 bases, leaving 16 bases between the germline ends. Germline-derived CDR1 and CDR2 are ENHRY and SYGVKD. DNA of the CDR3: TGTGCCATCAGTGGTTTTTCGGGGTGGGGAGAGACCCAGTACTTC. Protein product: CAISGFSGWGETQYF.

This chain links TRBV5-8 with TRBJ2-6, with a weak D call TRBD1 (6 bases). Trimming took off 5 bases at V and 0 bases at J, with 15 bases between the two ends. Germline loops: CDR1 SGHTS, CDR2 YDEGEE. The CDR3 runs to 17 residues. The CDR3 nucleotides read TGTGCCAGCAGACCGGGACATTTAGTCTCTGGGGCCAACGTCCTGACTTTC. This sequence encodes CASRPGHLVSGANVLTF.

The chain is built from TRBV12-5 and TRBJ2-7; 7 nucleotides line up with TRBD1. The germline V gene has CDR1 LGHNT and CDR2 FRNRAP. J was trimmed by 1 base and V by 3 bases; bases with no gene match: 6. The CDR3 spans 15 residues. Here the CDR3 DNA reads TGTGCTAGTGGTTTACCACAGGGGCAGTCCTACGAGCAGTACTTC. This codes for CASGLPQGQSYEQYF.

This rearrangement joins TRBV5-6 to TRBJ2-1; 11 positions agree with TRBD2. The CDR3 totals 17 residues. Germline V gives CDR1 SGHDT, CDR2 YYEEEE. J was trimmed by 6 bases and V by 2 bases; bases with no gene match: 10. In DNA, the CDR3 is TGTGCCAGCAGCTTAGTAGTAGGGACTAGCGGATCCAATGAGCAGTTCTTC. Translation: CASSLVVGTSGSNEQFF.

This clone was recorded once. V usage is TRBV21-1 and J usage is TRBJ1-3; the D call TRBD1 from the table was never checked on the DNA. TRBV21-1 counts as a pseudogene. The CDR3 runs 16 residues. The CDR3 sequence: CASSKDDRRSGNTIYF. In DNA, the CDR3 is TGTGCCAGCAGCAAAGACGACAGGCGCTCTGGAAACACCATATATTTT.

The chain employs TRBV28 and TRBJ1-6, with 9 nucleotides matching TRBD1. Germline V lookup: CDR1 MDHEN, CDR2 SYDVKM. After removal of 10 bases from V and 7 bases from J, the junction contained 8 bases not matched to a gene. This CDR3 is 14 amino acids long. As DNA, the CDR3 is TGTGCCACCCAAGCGGGACAGGGCAATTCACCCCTCCACTTT. Translating it yields CATQAGQGNSPLHF.

J is TRBJ2-2 and V is TRBV4-1, with TRBD2 identical over 9 bases. The length of the CDR3 is 20 residues. The germline V gene has CDR1 MGHRA and CDR2 YSYEKL. J was trimmed by 1 base and V by 3 bases; bases with no gene match: 15. In DNA, the CDR3 is TGCGCCAGCAGCCACTCTTCAACCCCTAGCGGGGTTCTGAACACCGGGGAGCTGTTTTTT. The encoded protein is CASSHSSTPSGVLNTGELFF.

The genes are TRBV29-1 and TRBJ2-2; 7 bases fit TRBD1. Germline lookup yields CDR1 SQVTM and CDR2 ANQGSEA. The CDR3 covers 14 residues. V shed 2 bases and J 4 bases; nucleotides not matched to a gene: 4. The chain's CDR3 is CSVERTGSTGELFF. The CDR3 coding sequence is TGCAGCGTTGAAAGGACAGGAAGCACCGGGGAGCTGTTTTTT.

This chain joins TRBV7-8 and TRBJ1-2; D is possibly TRBD1 (5 bases). Germline lookup yields CDR1 SGHVS and CDR2 FQNEAQ. V was cut by 5 bases and J by 5 bases, with 15 bases left in between. The CDR3 length is 14 residues. Here the CDR3 DNA reads TGTGCCAGCAGCCCTCCTGGCAGGGTTTATGGCTACACCTTC. Translation gives CASSPPGRVYGYTF. Combining the CDR3 with reference TRBV7-8 and TRBJ1-2 gives the whole variable domain GAGVSQSPRYKVAKRGQDVALRCDPISGHVSLFWYQQALGQGPEFLTYFQNEAQLDKSGLPSDRFFAERPEGSVSTLKIQRTQQEDSAVYLCASSPPGRVYGYTFGSGTRLTVV.